The next 18 T cell receptor beta chains were all read from a single sample in a study of human T cells and chemical hapten exposure. TCRdb independently ran MiXCR on the RACE reads; one entry per CDR3 protein. The data hold approximately 80,000 distinct CDR3 sequences, with 10% to 15% observed a single time. Documented time point: patch test 3, about 24 weeks after DPC sensitization. As to treatment: therapeutic diphenylcyclopropenone sensitization with weekly scalp DPC. The source material was whole blood, sampled in connection with sensitization to the hapten diphenylcyclopropenone (DPC). The receptor source for this set is a woman between 50 and 59 years old with alopecia areata. Some clones in this sample may be carry-over from other donors' samples.

This clonotype was recorded at least ten times. The V gene is TRBV2, the J gene TRBJ1-1; D is perhaps TRBD1 (5 bases). This CDR3 has 16 residues. Germline V gene lookup returns CDR1 SNHLY and CDR2 FYNNEI. Trimming took off 2 bases at V and 1 base at J, with 14 bases between the two ends. CDR3 nucleotides: TGTGCCAGCAGTGAATCCCTCTACAGGAGGAACACTGAAGCTTTCTTT. Encoded protein: CASSESLYRRNTEAFF.

This clonotype was recorded a few times. This rearrangement joins TRBV10-3 to TRBJ2-2, with D tentatively TRBD1 or TRBD2 (6 bases each). The V end was cut by 4 bases, the J end by 1 base, with 13 bases between. Germline V lookup: CDR1 ENHRY, CDR2 SYGVKD. The CDR3 runs to 16 residues. The CDR3 spells CAISVGGSQNTGELFF. The CDR3 DNA reads as TGTGCCATCAGTGTGGGGGGCAGCCAGAACACCGGGGAGCTGTTTTTT.

This clonotype appeared many times. V usage is TRBV20-1 and J usage is TRBJ2-3, with TRBD2 matching over 12 bases. CDR3 length: 14 amino acids. CDR1 DFQATT and CDR2 SNEGSKA come from the germline V gene (reference sequence). The V segment lost 6 bases and the J segment 4 bases; nucleotides outside the gene matches: 5. Here the CDR3 DNA reads TGCAGTGCGCGACTAGCGGGAGCGGCAGATACGCAGTATTTT. The encoded protein is CSARLAGAADTQYF.

On this clonotype: Germline and junction disagree at one end, which may indicate a read error. V usage is TRBV18 and J usage is TRBJ2-3; 14 bases match TRBD2. Germline V CDR1 and CDR2: KGHSH, LQKENI. The CDR3 extends over 15 amino acids. This CDR3 reads CVSSGTSGSADTQYF. DNA of the CDR3: TGTGTCAGCTCAGGGACTAGCGGGAGTGCAGATACGCAGTATTTT. Looking up the rest from reference TRBV18 and TRBJ2-3 gives the full variable domain: NAGVMQNPRHLVRRRGQEARLRCSPMKGHSHVYWYRQLPEEGLKFMVYLQKENIIDESGMPKERFSAEFPKEGPSILRIQQVVRGDSAAYFCVSSGTSGSADTQYFGPGTRLTVL.

The chain links TRBV7-8 to TRBJ1-2; D not resolved. Germline lookup yields CDR1 SGHVS and CDR2 FQNEAQ. V lost 2 bases, J lost 0 bases, and 13 bases lay in between. There are 16 residues in the CDR3. The CDR3 nucleotides read TGTGCCAGCAGCTTATCCTCGGTCCCCACTAACTATGGCTACACCTTC. Its translation is CASSLSSVPTNYGYTF.

The genes are TRBV2 and TRBJ2-1, with TRBD2 identical over 12 bases. This CDR3 has 14 residues. Germline V lookup: CDR1 SNHLY, CDR2 FYNNEI. V trimming: 9 bases; J trimming: 7 bases; junction bases outside the gene matches: 7. The CDR3 reads CARTRLAGGNEQFF. The CDR3 coding sequence is TGTGCCAGGACCCGGCTAGCGGGAGGGAATGAGCAGTTCTTC.

V and J are TRBV20-1 and TRBJ2-3; TRBD2 matches at 12 bases. Germline V gene sequence: CDR1 DFQATT, CDR2 SNEGSKA (reference sequence). The CDR3 spans 18 residues. With V trimmed by 3 bases and J by 2 bases, 12 bases remained unmatched. In nucleotides, the CDR3 is TGCAGTGCTAGTGACCCTAGCGGGAGGGCCGACAACACAGATACGCAGTATTTT. As protein: CSASDPSGRADNTDTQYF.

This clonotype was observed a handful of times. This sequence joins TRBV3-1 and TRBJ1-1; 7 bases line up with TRBD1. V was clipped by 2 bases and J by 6 bases; unmatched bases: 9. CDR1 is LGHDT, CDR2 YNNKEL, per germline (reference sequence). The CDR3 has 15 amino acids. As DNA, the CDR3 is TGTGCCAGCAGCCAACCCCCAGGGGGAATCGCTGAAGCTTTCTTT. Protein product: CASSQPPGGIAEAFF.

The V call is TRBV3-1, the J call TRBJ1-1; D not resolved. CDR3 length: 16 residues. V lost 3 bases, J lost 1 base, and 15 bases lay in between. Germline V CDR1 and CDR2: LGHDT, YNNKEL (reference sequence). The CDR3 DNA is TGTGCCAGCAGCCAGGTACATTCTGCAGGGAACACTGAAGCTTTCTTT. Protein product: CASSQVHSAGNTEAFF.

This clonotype was detected a few times. The chain links TRBV15 to TRBJ1-1, with a possible D match to TRBD1 (6 bases). This CDR3 has 15 amino acids. CDR1 is LNHNV, CDR2 YYDKDF, per germline (reference sequence). V gave up 2 bases and J gave up 0 bases, with 10 bases separating them. CDR3 residues: CATSRNRDMNTEAFF. The CDR3 nucleotides are TGTGCCACCAGCAGAAACAGGGACATGAACACTGAAGCTTTCTTT.

At least ten counts were recorded for this clonotype. The chain joins TRBV7-6 to TRBJ2-3; no clear D. Germline CDR1 and CDR2: SGHVS and FNYEAQ. V was shortened by 5 bases and J by 2 bases, with 8 bases between the two germline ends. The length of the CDR3 is 13 residues. The CDR3 DNA reads as TGTGCCAGCAGCGCTTTCTTCACAGATACGCAGTATTTT. Translation gives CASSAFFTDTQYF.

This clonotype was seen a few times. The V and J genes are TRBV9 and TRBJ1-1, with D possibly TRBD1 on 5 matching bases. Germline assignment: CDR1 SGDLS and CDR2 YYNGEE. The CDR3 is 13 amino acids. V dropped 4 bases and J dropped 1 base, with 8 bases sitting between them. The CDR3 here is CASSFTGNTEAFF. In DNA form, the CDR3 reads TGTGCCAGCAGCTTCACAGGGAACACTGAAGCTTTCTTT.

This clonotype was found a few times. The chain has TRBV20-1 and TRBJ2-5; no definite D call. Trimming shortened V by 5 bases and J by 5 bases, and 12 bases separated the two germline ends. CDR3 length: 12 amino acids. The germline V gene has CDR1 DFQATT and CDR2 SNEGSKA (reference sequence). CDR3 nucleotide sequence: TGCAGTGCTCCCGTGGTTGGGGAGACCCAGTACTTC. It translates to CSAPVVGETQYF.

This clonotype was counted ten times or more. This chain connects TRBV7-2 to TRBJ1-5; weak D call: TRBD1 (5 bases). Per germline, CDR1 SGHTA and CDR2 FQGNSA. The V end was cut by 6 bases, the J end by 10 bases, with 16 bases between. This CDR3 contains 13 residues. The CDR3 is CASSQRGAQPQHF. The CDR3 DNA sequence: TGTGCCAGCAGTCAACGAGGGGCACAACCCCAGCATTTT.

The chain uses TRBV29-1 and TRBJ1-1; D gene unclear. Germline CDR1 is SQVTM and CDR2 is ANQGSEA. Trimming stripped 6 bases from V and 5 bases from J, with 10 bases between. This CDR3 has 11 residues. The CDR3 DNA is TGCAGCGTCCTCCCCTTGACTGAAGCTTTCTTT. This codes for CSVLPLTEAFF. Combining the CDR3 with reference TRBV29-1 and TRBJ1-1 gives the whole variable domain SAVISQKPSRDICQRGTSLTIQCQVDSQVTMMFWYRQQPGQSLTLIATANQGSEATYESGFVIDKFPISRPNLTFSTLTVSNMSPEDSSIYLCSVLPLTEAFFGQGTRLTVV.

This clonotype has just a few counts. V usage is TRBV18 and J usage is TRBJ1-2; 8 bases map to TRBD1. Germline trimming cut 6 bases from V and 1 base from J; bases unmatched to any gene: 7. The CDR3 is 15 amino acids. CDR1 is KGHSH and CDR2 is LQKENI in the germline V gene. The CDR3 bases are TGTGCCAGCTCCCTAGGGACAGGCGTTAACTATGGCTACACCTTC. Translation: CASSLGTGVNYGYTF.

This clonotype was counted only a few times. Sequence at one end of the junction differs from germline and may be a read error. The gene calls are TRBV7-6 and TRBJ1-5; a possible D gene is TRBD1 (6 bases). The CDR3 spans 13 residues. Germline-derived CDR1 and CDR2 are SGHVS and FNYEAQ. The CDR3 loop reads CVSSRQEYQPQHF. As DNA, the CDR3 is TGTGTCAGCAGCCGACAGGAGTATCAGCCCCAGCATTTT. The whole variable domain, filled in from reference TRBV7-6 and TRBJ1-5, reads GAGVSQSPRYKVTKRGQDVALRCDPISGHVSLYWYRQALGQGPEFLTYFNYEAQQDKSGLPNDRFSAERPEGSISTLTIQRTEQRDSAMYRCVSSRQEYQPQHFGDGTRLSIL.

In its sample, this clonotype was seen a few times. The chain is built from TRBV19 and TRBJ1-6; TRBD1 agrees at 8 bases. This CDR3 is 14 amino acids long. Germline V gene lookup returns CDR1 LNHDA and CDR2 SQIVND (reference sequence). The V and J ends lost 6 bases and 7 bases, in that order; junction bases with no gene match: 5. The CDR3 is CASSSGTGNSPLHF. CDR3 nucleotides: TGTGCCAGTAGCTCCGGGACAGGCAATTCACCCCTCCACTTT.